This TCR beta chain was observed in a study of beta chain features in type 1 diabetes. Worth noting for this clone: Its antigen is unknown.

Expressed TCRB transcripts were sequenced, since all the RNA that had been isolated was reverse transcribed. Measured with immunoSEQ multiplex PCR; TCRdb has only the in-frame clones, and not every one. Among 640,000 or so clones listed, around 15% were seen once. The CDR3 has 15 amino acids. Germline loops: CDR1 MNHEY, CDR2 SVGAGI. The V end lost 6 bases, the J end lost 0 bases, and 12 bases lay between the germline ends. The study, taken as a whole, reports: Researchers reported that naive, central memory and Treg TCRB repertoires appeared more similar in patients than in healthy donors. Shorter TCRB CDR3s, moderately but significantly so, marked every one of the four CD4+ subsets in Type 1 diabetes patients.

The sample consisted of naive CD4+ T cells from blood. This sequence was found in a man younger than 30 with type 1 diabetes. The V gene is TRBV6-5, the J gene TRBJ1-5, with D possibly being TRBD1 (6 bases). CDR3 sequence: CASSPTGYSNQPQHF. The CDR3 DNA reads TGTGCCAGCAGCCCGACAGGATATAGCAATCAGCCCCAGCATTTT.